This paragraph reports one TCR beta chain. Its cognate antigen is unknown. The data stem from a study of T cell repertoires in cytomegalovirus infection. Across the whole study: Well-studied HLA-B-restricted epitopes and recently identified HLA-C-restricted epitopes of CMV were both used in the study. Carrying CMV and the relevant HLA type showed in public TCR beta signatures.

Using its own MiXCR run on the reads, TCRdb lists one record per CDR3 protein. The sample lists approximately 910,000 distinct CDR3 sequences, around 30% occurring once. The CDR3 sequence is 16 residues long. Trimming removed 0 bases at V and 3 bases at J, with 12 bases between. Germline V gene data show CDR1 as MGHRA and CDR2 as YSYEKL. General observations from the study: People with CMV and the relevant HLA were identified by cumulative public TCR beta family frequency. HLA-C-restricted CMV-specific TCR beta clonotypes prevailed in the ex vivo response.

Sequenced here: cultured CD8+ T cells from PBMCs, sampled from culture after CMV antigen stimulation. The chain uses TRBV4-1 and TRBJ1-5, with a tentative D call TRBD1 (6 bases). The TCR sequence derives from a human donor in good health (CMV status not recorded). Some clones in this sample may be carry-over from other donors' samples. The CDR3 DNA is TGCGCCAGCAGCCAAGATTGGGGGGCCGTCAATCAGCCCCAGCATTTT. This codes for CASSQDWGAVNQPQHF.